Each of the 27 T cell receptor beta chains below was sequenced from the same sample in a study of T cells in women clearing cervical HPV infection. Data came from immunoSEQ multiplex PCR; TCRdb stores just in-frame clones and leaves some out. The clone table shows fewer than 50,000 clones, with the ten largest holding 1.2%. The sequenced material came from blood buffy coat. These receptors were collected from a woman between 18 and 70 years old with a cervical HPV16 infection that either progressed to CIN3+ or cleared (not recorded which).

The covered CDR3 bases are TGTGCCAGCAGCCCCAGTTACGAG. Protein sequence: CASSPSYE. From start to end, the CDR3 is CASSPSYEQYF. This sequence joins TRBV7-9 and TRBJ2-7; D gene uncertain. With the read ending 3 residues before the CDR3 end, the germline J gene is used to fill in that end. V gave up 5 bases and J gave up 4 bases, with 6 bases separating them. Per the germline V gene, CDR1 is SEHNR and CDR2 is FQNEAQ (reference sequence). The CDR3 is made up of 11 amino acids.

Notes on this clone: The DNA ends 3 residues before the CDR3 does, and the rest of the CDR3 is filled in from the germline J gene. V gene TRBV5-4 combines with J gene TRBJ2-5, with D tentatively TRBD2 (6 bases). V dropped 2 bases and J dropped 4 bases, with 9 bases sitting between them. This CDR3 has 13 amino acids. The V gene's germline CDR1 is SGHNT and CDR2 YYREEE (reference sequence). The part of the CDR3 DNA that was read is TGTGCCAGCAGCTTAATCGGGGGAGAGACC. This translates into CASSLIGGET. Given in full, the CDR3 is CASSLIGGETQYF.

To note about this clone: The CDR3 end is not reached by the read, which stops 3 residues before it; the germline J gene fills it in. This sequence joins TRBV7-3 and TRBJ2-5; D is unresolved. The V gene's germline CDR1 is SGHTA and CDR2 FQGTGA. The CDR3 consists of 13 residues. Trimming cost V 5 bases and J 1 base, with 8 bases left between them. CDR3 loop: CASSALIQETQYF. CDR3 DNA, as far as it was read: TGTGCCAGCAGCGCACTGATCCAAGAGACC.

The DNA read from the CDR3 is TGTGCCAGTAGTAGGGGACTTTCCTACAATGAG. It yields the protein CASSRGLSYNE. The entire CDR3 reads CASSRGLSYNEQFF. The genes are TRBV19 and TRBJ2-1; D is possibly TRBD2 (6 bases). The read is 3 residues too short to cover the CDR3 end, so that end is filled in from the germline J gene. The CDR3 has 14 amino acids. Trimming left V 4 bases short and J 1 base short, with 8 bases between. Germline lookup yields CDR1 LNHDA and CDR2 SQIVND (reference sequence).

As regards this clone: The CDR3 is cut off 3 residues early in the read; its end comes from the germline J gene. This chain joins TRBV5-8 and TRBJ2-7, with TRBD2 matching 7 bases. J was trimmed by 0 bases and V by 3 bases; bases with no gene match: 6. Germline V gene data show CDR1 as SGHTS and CDR2 as YDEGEE. The length of the CDR3 is 15 residues. The sequenced part of the CDR3 DNA is TGTGCCAGCAGCTATATGGGGGGGAGCTCCTACGAG. Translating gives CASSYMGGSSYE. In full, the CDR3 reads CASSYMGGSSYEQYF.

The sequenced CDR3 bases are TGTGCCAGCAGCCCGCGGACTTATGAAAAA. It specifies CASSPRTYEK. The CDR3 in full is CASSPRTYEKLFF. The chain carries TRBV7-2 and TRBJ1-4, with D unresolved. The sequence runs out 3 residues before the end of the CDR3; the remainder is reconstructed from the germline J gene. V dropped 5 bases and J dropped 6 bases, with 10 bases sitting between them. The CDR3 runs 13 residues. Germline assignment: CDR1 SGHTA and CDR2 FQGNSA.

Details on this clone: The junction shows a germline mismatch at one end, possibly a read error. Read coverage stops 3 residues before the CDR3 terminus; the germline J gene supplies the remainder. The chain combines TRBV20-1 with TRBJ2-1, with 7 positions matching TRBD1. The CDR3 contains 13 residues. CDR1 is DFQATT and CDR2 is SNEGSKA in the germline V gene (reference sequence). The CDR3 DNA, read in part, is TGCAGTGCGAGAGGACAGGCAAACAATGAG. Its translation: CSARGQANNE. The whole CDR3 sequence is CSARGQANNEQFF.

Note on this clone: The read gets to within 3 residues of the CDR3 end, and the germline J gene fills in the rest. The rearrangement uses TRBV15 and TRBJ1-6; D remains unclear. CDR1 is LNHNV and CDR2 is YYDKDF in the germline V gene (reference sequence). CDR3 length: 13 amino acids. The germline V and J ends were trimmed by 0 bases and 10 bases, with 7 bases remaining between them. CDR3 in amino acids: CATSREQFSPLHF. The CDR3 bases that were read are TGTGCCACCAGCAGAGAACAGTTCTCACCC. Variable domain in full (rest from reference TRBV15 and TRBJ1-6): DAMVIQNPRYQVTQFGKPVTLSCSQTLNHNVMYWYQQKSSQAPKLLFHYYDKDFNNEADTPDNFQSRRPNTSFCFLDIRSPGLGDTAMYLCATSREQFSPLHFGNGTRLTVT.

Comment on this clone: The CDR3 extends 3 residues past the end of the read, so its final part is completed from the germline J gene. The chain combines TRBV2 with TRBJ2-2; 12 nucleotides match TRBD2. CDR3 length: 15 amino acids. V dropped 6 bases and J dropped 7; count of bases not matched to a gene: 6. In germline, CDR1 is SNHLY, CDR2 FYNNEI. CDR3 residues: CASSLAGGRGGELFF. CDR3 bases read: TGTGCCAGCAGCCTAGCGGGGGGGCGGGGCGGGGAG.

In regard to this clone: The observed sequence ends 3 residues before the CDR3 terminus, with the missing tail filled in from the germline J gene. The rearrangement links TRBV7-9 to TRBJ2-7; TRBD2 might be the D (8 bases). Germline lookup yields CDR1 SEHNR and CDR2 FQNEAQ (reference sequence). The ends were cut back, 5 bases at V and 0 bases at J, with 14 bases in the middle. This CDR3 is built from 15 residues. The CDR3 here is CASSQQGTSSYEQYF. Partial CDR3 DNA: TGTGCCAGCAGCCAACAGGGGACTAGCTCCTACGAG.

As for this clone: The CDR3 end is not reached by the read, which stops 3 residues before it; the germline J gene fills it in. J is TRBJ2-3 and V is TRBV20-1; 7 bases align to TRBD1. Per the germline V gene, CDR1 is DFQATT and CDR2 is SNEGSKA (reference sequence). J gave up 1 base and V 6 bases, and 4 bases lay outside the gene matches. CDR3 length equals 13 residues. The CDR3 reads CSARQGGTDTQYF. The CDR3 DNA, read in part, is TGCAGTGCCCGACAGGGCGGCACAGATACG.

As regards this clone: Sequencing ends 3 residues short of the CDR3 end; the germline J gene provides the rest. The gene calls are TRBV10-2 and TRBJ1-2; D unclear. The V gene's germline CDR1 is WSHSY and CDR2 SAAADI. V was clipped by 8 bases and J by 1 base, with 17 bases between them. CDR3 size: 15 residues. The part of the CDR3 DNA that was read is TGCGCCAGCGGGAACTACCAGGCGGGTAACTATGGC. It codes for CASGNYQAGNYG. The entire CDR3 protein reads CASGNYQAGNYGYTF.

With regard to this clone: The sequenced fragment ends 3 residues before the CDR3 boundary, so the rest is inferred from the germline J gene. The V call is TRBV11-3, the J call TRBJ2-3, with unresolved D. The CDR3 totals 13 residues. Germline values: CDR1 SGHNT, CDR2 YENEEA. The V end lost 2 bases, the J end lost 3 bases, and 6 bases lay between the germline ends. The sequenced CDR3 bases are TGTGCCAGCAGCTTACTGCTAACAGATACG. Translation gives CASSLLLTDT. The whole CDR3 protein is CASSLLLTDTQYF.

As to this clone: The sequenced fragment ends 3 residues before the CDR3 boundary, so the rest is inferred from the germline J gene. V usage is TRBV6-2 or TRBV6-3 and J usage is TRBJ2-3; perhaps TRBD1 as D (8 bases). The germline V gene has CDR1 MNHEY and CDR2 SVGEGT. V was clipped by 5 bases and J by 4 bases, with 16 bases between them. The CDR3 spans 15 residues. The CDR3 DNA, read in part, is TGTGCCAGCAGTCGCACAGGGGGGGGTGCAGATACG. The encoded protein is CASSRTGGGADT. The whole CDR3 sequence is CASSRTGGGADTQYF.

Comments on this clone: The sequenced fragment ends 3 residues before the CDR3 boundary, so the rest is inferred from the germline J gene. Within the sample, other DNA sequences also encode this same CDR3. The chain recombines TRBV19 with TRBJ1-3; the match to TRBD1 covers 7 bases. The CDR3 length is 14 residues. Germline-derived CDR1 and CDR2 are LNHDA and SQIVND (reference sequence). The junction had 8 bases not matched to a gene; V was cut back by 10 bases and J by 2 bases. CDR3 amino acids: CATARQGAGNTIYF. CDR3 bases read: TGTGCCACCGCAAGACAGGGCGCTGGAAACACC. The full variable domain, in which reference TRBV19 and TRBJ1-3 provide the parts outside the CDR3, is DGGITQSPKYLFRKEGQNVTLSCEQNLNHDAMYWYRQDPGQGLRLIYYSQIVNDFQKGDIAEGYSVSREKKESFPLTVTSAQKNPTAFYLCATARQGAGNTIYFGEGSWLTVV.

In the case of this clone: The missing CDR3 end, 3 residues past where the read stops, is filled in from the germline J gene. The gene calls are TRBV6-4 and TRBJ2-2, with D unresolved. V was clipped by 5 bases and J by 0 bases, with 7 bases between them. Germline V gene sequence: CDR1 MRHNA, CDR2 SNTAGT. The CDR3 sequence is 14 residues long. The DNA read from the CDR3 is TGTGCCAGCAGTACATACGCGAACACCGGGGAG. It codes for CASSTYANTGE. The full CDR3 is CASSTYANTGELFF.

Comments on this clone: The observed sequence ends 3 residues before the CDR3 terminus, with the missing tail filled in from the germline J gene. The chain employs TRBV6-2 or TRBV6-3 and TRBJ2-1; 10 bases match TRBD2. The CDR3 runs 17 residues. Trimming removed 6 bases from V and 4 bases from J; junction bases left unmatched: 12. The V gene's germline CDR1 is MNHEY and CDR2 SVGEGT. The DNA read from the CDR3 is TGTGCCAGCAGCCCCCGAACTAGCGGGGCTAAGTACAATGAG. It is translated as CASSPRTSGAKYNE. From start to end, the CDR3 is CASSPRTSGAKYNEQFF.

A note on this clone: The CDR3 extends 3 residues past the end of the read, so its final part is completed from the germline J gene. The chain carries TRBV19 and TRBJ1-1, with D possibly being TRBD1 (5 bases). Trimming stripped 4 bases from V and 5 bases from J, with 11 bases between. This CDR3 has 13 amino acids. The germline gives CDR1 LNHDA, CDR2 SQIVND (reference sequence). CDR3 loop: CASSTGFGTEAFF. The DNA read from the CDR3 is TGTGCCAGTAGTACAGGGTTCGGGACTGAA.

Remarks on this clone: The sequenced fragment ends 3 residues before the CDR3 boundary, so the rest is inferred from the germline J gene. The chain is built from TRBV19 and TRBJ1-2; tentatively, D is TRBD1 (6 bases). Per germline, CDR1 LNHDA and CDR2 SQIVND (reference sequence). CDR3 length: 14 amino acids. Trimming removed 1 base from V and 3 bases from J, with 9 bases in between. The CDR3: CASSIGTVHYGYTF. The part of the CDR3 DNA that was read is TGTGCCAGTAGTATAGGGACAGTCCACTATGGC.

As concerns this clone: The read ends 3 residues early relative to the CDR3; the germline J gene fills the gap. Within the sample, other DNA sequences also encode this same CDR3. The chain has TRBV29-1 and TRBJ2-7, with D possibly TRBD1 on 6 matching bases. Trimming took off 4 bases at V and 2 bases at J, with 12 bases between the two ends. Germline V gene sequence: CDR1 SQVTM, CDR2 ANQGSEA. This CDR3 is built from 13 residues. The CDR3 bases that were read are TGCAGCGTTGTCCAGGGGTCGGCCTACGAG. It codes for CSVVQGSAYE. The complete CDR3 sequence is CSVVQGSAYEQYF.

A remark on this clone: The read halts 3 residues ahead of the CDR3 end, with the missing end drawn from the germline J gene. V is TRBV5-1 and J is TRBJ2-1, with 9 bases that match TRBD2. Germline CDR1 reads SGHRS; CDR2 reads YFSETQ. CDR3 size: 13 residues. The V and J ends lost 6 bases and 3 bases, in that order; junction bases with no gene match: 1. CDR3 DNA, as far as it was read: TGCGCCAGCACTAGCGGGGTCTACAATGAG. Amino acid sequence: CASTSGVYNE. The CDR3, in full, reads CASTSGVYNEQFF.

Regarding this clone: The missing CDR3 end, 3 residues past where the read stops, is filled in from the germline J gene. The genes are TRBV7-3 and TRBJ1-2, with D tentatively TRBD1 (6 bases). From germline, CDR1 is SGHTA and CDR2 FQGTGA. Deletions cut 5 bases from V and 7 bases from J, with 11 bases between. The CDR3 sequence is 12 residues long. CDR3 amino acids: CASSPTGSGYTF. The sequenced part of the CDR3 DNA is TGTGCCAGCAGCCCGACAGGATCTGGC.

This clone is classed as medium-sized (0.01 to 0.1%) by frequency. Read sequence stops 3 residues before the CDR3 end, and the germline J gene provides the missing end. This chain joins TRBV29-1 and TRBJ2-5; D is unresolved. V shed 7 bases and J shed 2 bases, with 11 bases lying between them. Germline V gene data show CDR1 as SQVTM and CDR2 as ANQGSEA. The CDR3 sequence is 12 residues long. This CDR3 is CSGVEAQETQYF. Incomplete CDR3 DNA: TGCAGCGGAGTTGAGGCTCAAGAGACC.

With respect to this clone: The read falls 3 residues short of the CDR3 end, and the missing part is taken from the germline J gene. This chain uses TRBV6-2 or TRBV6-3 with TRBJ2-3; TRBD2 aligns across 12 bases. This CDR3 comprises 15 residues. Trimming removed 7 bases from V and 3 bases from J; junction bases left unmatched: 5. Per the germline V gene, CDR1 is MNHEY and CDR2 is SVGEGT. The sequenced CDR3 bases are TGTGCCAGCACCTCCGGGACTAGCGGGACAGATACG. It codes for CASTSGTSGTDT. The entire CDR3 reads CASTSGTSGTDTQYF.

A note on this clone: Read coverage stops 3 residues before the CDR3 terminus; the germline J gene supplies the remainder. The V call is TRBV7-9, the J call TRBJ1-4; weak D call: TRBD1 (6 bases). The V end was cut by 3 bases, the J end by 4 bases, with 9 bases between. The CDR3 totals 14 residues. CDR1 is SEHNR, CDR2 FQNEAQ, per germline (reference sequence). The sequenced part of the CDR3 DNA is TGTGCCAGCAGCTTGGACAGTCGTAATGAAAAA. This sequence encodes CASSLDSRNEK. The entire CDR3 reads CASSLDSRNEKLFF.

With regard to this clone: The CDR3 end falls 3 residues outside the read, so it is completed with the germline J gene. The chain combines TRBV2 with TRBJ2-1, with TRBD2 matching over 14 bases. V shed 6 bases and J 7 bases; nucleotides not matched to a gene: 5. The CDR3 extends over 15 amino acids. Germline lookup yields CDR1 SNHLY and CDR2 FYNNEI. The CDR3 loop reads CASSVGLAGENEQFF. CDR3 bases read: TGTGCCAGCAGCGTGGGACTAGCGGGGGAGAATGAG.

CDR3 amino acids: CASSTQRRRSYEQYF. The sequenced part of the CDR3 DNA is TGTGCCAGTAGTACCCAGCGAAGACGATCCTACGAG. This sequence joins TRBV19 and TRBJ2-7, with D unresolved. The CDR3 end falls 3 residues outside the read, so it is completed with the germline J gene. The CDR3 is 15 amino acids. V was clipped by 4 bases and J by 1 base, with 14 bases between them. Germline values: CDR1 LNHDA, CDR2 SQIVND (reference sequence).